What follows describes a single T cell receptor beta chain. The data belong to a study of blood T cell repertoires in COVID-19. This CDR3 is built from 16 residues. V lost 2 bases and J lost 0; bases outside the gene matches: 4. Looked up from germline, CDR1 is MNHNY and CDR2 is SVGAGI (reference sequence). The assay was immunoSEQ multiplex PCR, and TCRdb's table has in-frame clones only and misses some. The sample consists of about 160,000 clones, roughly 84% of them appearing once. This clonotype originated in an elderly woman with active or convalescent COVID-19. The sequenced sample was peripheral blood. This chain links TRBV6-6 with TRBJ1-1, with 9 positions matching TRBD1. CDR3 region: CASSYPGTGMNTEAFF. In DNA form, the CDR3 reads TGTGCCAGCAGTTACCCCGGGACAGGGATGAACACTGAAGCTTTCTTT.